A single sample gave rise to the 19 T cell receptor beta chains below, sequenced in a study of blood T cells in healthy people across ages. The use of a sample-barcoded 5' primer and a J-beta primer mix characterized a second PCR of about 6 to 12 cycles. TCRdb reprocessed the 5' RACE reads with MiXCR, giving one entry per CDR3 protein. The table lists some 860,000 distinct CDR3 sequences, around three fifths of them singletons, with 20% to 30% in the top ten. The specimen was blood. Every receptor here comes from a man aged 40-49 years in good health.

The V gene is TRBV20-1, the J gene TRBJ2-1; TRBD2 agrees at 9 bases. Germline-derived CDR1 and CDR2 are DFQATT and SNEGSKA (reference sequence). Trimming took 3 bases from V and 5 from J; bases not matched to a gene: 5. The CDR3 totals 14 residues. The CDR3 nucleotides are TGCAGTGCTAGTCGTAGCGGGAGTAACAATGAGCAGTTCTTC. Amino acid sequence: CSASRSGSNNEQFF.

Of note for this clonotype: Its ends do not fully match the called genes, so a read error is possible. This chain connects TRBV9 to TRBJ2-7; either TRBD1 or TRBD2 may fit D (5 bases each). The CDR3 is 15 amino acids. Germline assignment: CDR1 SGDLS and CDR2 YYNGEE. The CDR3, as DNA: TGTGCCAGCAGCGTAGGTCCAGGGAGATCCTACGAGCAGTACTTT. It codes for CASSVGPGRSYEQYF. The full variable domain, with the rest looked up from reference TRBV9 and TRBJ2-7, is DSGVTQTPKHLITATGQRVTLRCSPRSGDLSVYWYQQSLDQGLQFLIQYYNGEERAKGNILERFSAQQFPDLHSELNLSSLELGDSALYFCASSVGPGRSYEQYFGPGTRLTVT.

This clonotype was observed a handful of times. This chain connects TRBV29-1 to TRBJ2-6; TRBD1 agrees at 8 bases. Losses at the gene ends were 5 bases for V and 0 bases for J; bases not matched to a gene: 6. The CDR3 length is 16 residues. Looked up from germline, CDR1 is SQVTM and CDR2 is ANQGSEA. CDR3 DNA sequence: TGCAGCGTTTCCGGGACAGGCAACTCTGGGGCCAACGTCCTGACTTTC. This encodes CSVSGTGNSGANVLTF.

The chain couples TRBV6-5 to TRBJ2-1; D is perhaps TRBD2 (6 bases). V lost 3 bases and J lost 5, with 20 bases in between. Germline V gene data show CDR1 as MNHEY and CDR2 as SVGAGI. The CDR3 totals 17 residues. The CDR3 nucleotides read TGTGCCAGCAGTTATTCCCCGCCGGAGGGACCAAACAATGAGCAGTTCTTC. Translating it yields CASSYSPPEGPNNEQFF.

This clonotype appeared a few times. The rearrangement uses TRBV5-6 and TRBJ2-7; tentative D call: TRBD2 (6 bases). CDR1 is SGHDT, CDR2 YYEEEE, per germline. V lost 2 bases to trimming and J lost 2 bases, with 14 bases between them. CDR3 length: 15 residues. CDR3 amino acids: CASSFGSGETYEQYF. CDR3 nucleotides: TGTGCCAGCAGCTTTGGGTCGGGAGAGACCTACGAGCAGTACTTC.

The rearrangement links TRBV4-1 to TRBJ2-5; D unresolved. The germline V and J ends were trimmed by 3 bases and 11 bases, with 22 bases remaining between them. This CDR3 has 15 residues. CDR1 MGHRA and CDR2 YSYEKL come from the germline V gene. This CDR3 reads CASSQNDINLGEQYF. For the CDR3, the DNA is TGCGCCAGCAGCCAGAATGATATCAACCTAGGTGAGCAGTACTTC.

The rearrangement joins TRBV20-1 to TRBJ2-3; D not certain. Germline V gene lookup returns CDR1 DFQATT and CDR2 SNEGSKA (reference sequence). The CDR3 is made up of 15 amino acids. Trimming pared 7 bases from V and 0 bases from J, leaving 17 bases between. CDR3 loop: CSGVGRLLSTDTQYF. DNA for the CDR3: TGCAGTGGGGTAGGACGCCTCCTTAGCACAGATACGCAGTATTTT.

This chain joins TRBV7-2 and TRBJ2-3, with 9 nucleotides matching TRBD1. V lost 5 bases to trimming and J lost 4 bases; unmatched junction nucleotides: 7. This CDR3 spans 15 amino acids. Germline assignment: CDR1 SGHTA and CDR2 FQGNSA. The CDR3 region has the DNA TGTGCCAGCAGCCTCACAGGGGGCGCCGCAGATACGCAGTATTTT. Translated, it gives CASSLTGGAADTQYF.

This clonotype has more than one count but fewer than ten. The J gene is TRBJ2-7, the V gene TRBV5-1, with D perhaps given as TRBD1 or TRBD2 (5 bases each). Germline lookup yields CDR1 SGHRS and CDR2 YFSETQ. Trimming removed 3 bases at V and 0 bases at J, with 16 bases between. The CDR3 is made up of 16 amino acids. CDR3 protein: CASSSLGERSSYEQYF. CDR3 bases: TGCGCCAGCAGCTCCTTAGGGGAGCGGAGCTCCTACGAGCAGTACTTC.

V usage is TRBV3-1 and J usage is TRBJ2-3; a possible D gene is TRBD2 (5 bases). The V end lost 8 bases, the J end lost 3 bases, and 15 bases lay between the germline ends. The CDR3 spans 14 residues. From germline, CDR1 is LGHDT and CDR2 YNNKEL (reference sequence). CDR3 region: CASARSGETDTQYF. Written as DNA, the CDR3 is TGTGCCAGCGCACGGTCCGGGGAGACAGATACGCAGTATTTT.

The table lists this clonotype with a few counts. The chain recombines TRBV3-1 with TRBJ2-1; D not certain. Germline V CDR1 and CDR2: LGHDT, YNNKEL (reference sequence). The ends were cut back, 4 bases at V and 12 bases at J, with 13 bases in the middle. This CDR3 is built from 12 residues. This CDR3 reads CASSLLLDVQFF. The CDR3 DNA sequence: TGTGCCAGCAGCCTCCTCCTAGACGTGCAGTTCTTC.

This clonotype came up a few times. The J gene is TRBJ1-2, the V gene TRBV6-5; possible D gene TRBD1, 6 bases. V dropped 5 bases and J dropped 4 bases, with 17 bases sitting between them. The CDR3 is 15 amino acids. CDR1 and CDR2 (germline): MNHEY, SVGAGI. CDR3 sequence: CASSHQDSQIYGYTF. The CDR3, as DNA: TGTGCCAGCAGTCACCAGGACAGCCAGATCTATGGCTACACCTTC.

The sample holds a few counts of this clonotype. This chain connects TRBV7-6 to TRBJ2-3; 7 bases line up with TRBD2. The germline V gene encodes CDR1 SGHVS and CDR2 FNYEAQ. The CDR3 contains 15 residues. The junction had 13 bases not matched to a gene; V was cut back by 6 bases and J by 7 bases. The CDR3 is CASSPSGGIPNTQYF. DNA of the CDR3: TGTGCCAGCAGTCCTAGCGGAGGGATCCCGAATACGCAGTATTTT. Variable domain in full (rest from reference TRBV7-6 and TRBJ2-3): GAGVSQSPRYKVTKRGQDVALRCDPISGHVSLYWYRQALGQGPEFLTYFNYEAQQDKSGLPNDRFSAERPEGSISTLTIQRTEQRDSAMYRCASSPSGGIPNTQYFGPGTRLTVL.

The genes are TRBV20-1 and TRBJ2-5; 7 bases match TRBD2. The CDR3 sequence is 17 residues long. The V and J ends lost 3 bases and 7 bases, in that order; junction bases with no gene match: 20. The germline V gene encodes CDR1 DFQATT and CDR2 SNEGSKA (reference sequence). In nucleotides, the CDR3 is TGCAGTGCTAGCCATCCTAGCTCGGGAGGAGGCGTCGTGACCCAGTACTTC. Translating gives CSASHPSSGGGVVTQYF.

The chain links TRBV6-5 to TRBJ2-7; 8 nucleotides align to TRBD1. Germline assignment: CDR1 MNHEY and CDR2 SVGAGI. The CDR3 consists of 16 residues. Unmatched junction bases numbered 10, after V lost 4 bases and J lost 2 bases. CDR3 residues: CASSFTRQGPAYEQYF. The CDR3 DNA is TGTGCCAGCAGTTTTACAAGACAGGGGCCGGCCTACGAGCAGTACTTC.

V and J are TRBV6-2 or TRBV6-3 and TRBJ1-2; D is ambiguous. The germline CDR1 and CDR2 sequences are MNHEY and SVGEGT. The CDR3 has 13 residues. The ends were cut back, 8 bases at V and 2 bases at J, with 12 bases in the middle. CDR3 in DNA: TGTGCCAGCTGTCCAGATTTAAACTATGGCTACACCTTC. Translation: CASCPDLNYGYTF.

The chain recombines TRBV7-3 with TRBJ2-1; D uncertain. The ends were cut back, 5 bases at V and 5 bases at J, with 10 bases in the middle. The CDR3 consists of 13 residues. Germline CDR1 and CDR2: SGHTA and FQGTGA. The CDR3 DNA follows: TGTGCCAGCAGCGTAGACTTCAACAATGAGCAGTTCTTC. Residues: CASSVDFNNEQFF.

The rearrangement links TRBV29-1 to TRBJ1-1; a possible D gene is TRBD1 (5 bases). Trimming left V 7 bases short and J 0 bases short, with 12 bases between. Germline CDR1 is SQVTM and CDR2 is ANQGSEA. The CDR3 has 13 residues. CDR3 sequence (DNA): TGCAGCGCTAGGAGGGGTCTGAACACTGAAGCTTTCTTT. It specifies CSARRGLNTEAFF.

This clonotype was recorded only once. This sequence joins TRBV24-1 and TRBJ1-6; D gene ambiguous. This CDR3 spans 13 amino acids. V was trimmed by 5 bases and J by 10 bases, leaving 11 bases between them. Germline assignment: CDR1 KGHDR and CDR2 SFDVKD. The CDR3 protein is CATSVSVNSPLHF. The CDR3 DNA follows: TGTGCCACCAGTGTGAGCGTCAACTCACCCCTCCACTTT.